These 4 T cell receptor beta chains originate from one sample sequenced in a study of CD8 T cells in ankylosing spondylitis. Study-wide results and limits: Made up of several highly homologous variants, a TCR beta motif appeared characteristic of ankylosing spondylitis blood.

Their antigen targets remain unknown. Via MiXCR, TCRdb re-called the 5' RACE reads, giving one row per CDR3 protein. The sample shows a few hundred thousand distinct CDR3 sequences, about a fifth of them seen only once. Material: blood, either unsorted or a sorted T cell fraction (not recorded which). The source of these receptors is a male donor with ankylosing spondylitis.

The rearrangement uses TRBV7-2 and TRBJ1-5; TRBD1 aligns across 9 bases. Germline V gives CDR1 SGHTA, CDR2 FQGNSA. With 6 bases clipped from V and 8 bases from J, the junction kept 11 bases outside the gene matches. The CDR3 loop spans 15 amino acids. The CDR3 nucleotides are TGTGCCAGCAGGCCCGGACAGGGGAAGTTTGAGCCCCAGCATTTT. As protein: CASRPGQGKFEPQHF. Full variable domain (remainder filled in from reference TRBV7-2 and TRBJ1-5): GAGVSQSPSNKVTEKGKDVELRCDPISGHTALYWYRQSLGQGLEFLIYFQGNSAPDKSGLPSDRFSAERTGGSVSTLTIQRTQQEDSAVYLCASRPGQGKFEPQHFGDGTRLSIL.

This clonotype was observed a handful of times. The chain recombines TRBV29-1 with TRBJ2-1; perhaps TRBD2 as D (5 bases). The V and J ends lost 2 bases and 9 bases respectively, with 11 bases between them. Germline V gene sequence: CDR1 SQVTM, CDR2 ANQGSEA. The CDR3 is 12 amino acids. CDR3 DNA: TGCAGCGTTGAATTAGTACGGGGTGAGCAGTTCTTC. It codes for CSVELVRGEQFF.

This clonotype was detected only a few times. The V gene is TRBV7-9, the J gene TRBJ2-7; D perhaps matches TRBD2 (6 bases). This CDR3 has 15 residues. The V end lost 4 bases, the J end lost 2 bases, and 15 bases lay between the germline ends. Per germline, CDR1 SEHNR and CDR2 FQNEAQ (reference sequence). CDR3 DNA sequence: TGTGCCAGCAGCTCGAATCTAGCGTGGGCCTACGAGCAGTACTTC. As protein: CASSSNLAWAYEQYF.

This clonotype was picked up many times. V and J are TRBV29-1 and TRBJ2-2; 14 nucleotides match TRBD2. CDR1 SQVTM and CDR2 ANQGSEA come from the germline V gene. The CDR3 extends over 15 amino acids. V lost 5 bases and J lost 6; bases outside the gene matches: 5. The CDR3, as DNA: TGCAGCGTTTCGGGACTAGCGGGAGAGCCCGGGGAGCTGTTTTTT. Residues: CSVSGLAGEPGELFF.